The 31 T cell receptor beta chains in this list originate from one sample, sequenced in a study of T cell clonotyping in hematopoietic cell transplantation. Sequencing was performed with immunoSEQ multiplex PCR; in TCRdb, only in-frame clones are kept and a portion is missing. The data contain about 4,400 clones, roughly 70% of them singletons. This specimen was PBMCs, taken 100 days after allogeneic stem cell transplant. These receptors all stem from a male patient aged 55-69 years who had an allogeneic stem cell transplant, so the T cells may come from the graft donor. Some clones in this sample may be carry-over from other donors' samples.

The gene calls are TRBV10-1 and TRBJ2-3; 7 bases line up with TRBD2. V was clipped by 7 bases and J by 1 base; unmatched bases: 11. The germline CDR1 and CDR2 sequences are WNHNN and SYGVQD (reference sequence). The CDR3 totals 16 residues. The CDR3 bases are TGCGCCAGCAATACCATACGGGGAGGGCGCACAGATACGCAGTATTTT. Encoded protein: CASNTIRGGRTDTQYF.

The chain joins TRBV28 to TRBJ2-3; 8 positions match TRBD2. This CDR3 has 14 amino acids. CDR1 MDHEN and CDR2 SYDVKM come from the germline V gene. The trim removed 7 bases at V and 2 bases at J, leaving 5 bases unmatched. The CDR3 nucleotides are TGTGCCAGCATAACTAGCGGATTCACAGATACGCAGTATTTT. This gives the protein CASITSGFTDTQYF.

DNA of the CDR3: TGTGCCAGCAGGGTGGAGTCAACTAATGAAAAACTGTTTTTT. This translates into CASRVESTNEKLFF. V usage is TRBV2 and J usage is TRBJ1-4; no definite D call. The CDR3 runs 14 residues. Trimming took 6 bases from V and 0 from J, leaving 8 bases between them. From germline, CDR1 is SNHLY and CDR2 FYNNEI.

This sequence joins TRBV5-4 and TRBJ1-2; 7 bases line up with TRBD1. The ends lost 3 bases at V and 9 bases at J; junction bases unmatched: 11. CDR1 and CDR2 (germline): SGHNT, YYREEE (reference sequence). The CDR3 totals 14 residues. The CDR3, as DNA: TGTGCCAGCAGCTCGACAGGGCCTAGCCGGCGCTACACCTTC. It yields the protein CASSSTGPSRRYTF.

This chain links TRBV18 with TRBJ2-7; 8 nucleotides agree with TRBD2. Trimming cost V 3 bases and J 3 bases; bases outside gene matches: 4. Germline assignment: CDR1 KGHSH and CDR2 LQKENI. The CDR3 runs 14 residues. In DNA form, the CDR3 reads TGTGCCAGCTCACCTACTAGCGGCGACTACGAGCAGTACTTC. Encoded protein: CASSPTSGDYEQYF.

J is TRBJ1-1 and V is TRBV11-1; D is unclear. Deletions cut 0 bases from V and 1 base from J, with 12 bases between. The CDR3 is 16 amino acids. Germline V gives CDR1 SGHAT, CDR2 FQDESV (reference sequence). The CDR3 region is CASSLAPTGGNTEAFF. The CDR3 DNA sequence: TGTGCCAGCAGCTTAGCCCCCACGGGTGGGAACACTGAAGCTTTCTTT.

This clone is a singleton in its sample. CDR3 bases: TGTGCCAGCAGGTTGGGCAACGAGCAGTACTTC. Translated, it gives CASRLGNEQYF. The chain links TRBV6-1 to TRBJ2-7; D is unclear. Deletions cut 6 bases from V and 5 bases from J, with 8 bases between. This CDR3 has 11 residues. Germline V CDR1 and CDR2: MNHNS, SASEGT.

J is TRBJ1-1 and V is TRBV10-2, with 12 bases matching TRBD1. This CDR3 is built from 17 residues. Germline V CDR1 and CDR2: WSHSY, SAAADI. V lost 6 bases, J lost 3 bases, and 11 bases stayed unmatched. The CDR3 bases are TGCGCCAGCAGAGAGCACGGGACAGGGGGCAGGGACACTGAAGCTTTCTTT. Translating gives CASREHGTGGRDTEAFF.

V usage is TRBV7-9 and J usage is TRBJ1-5; D perhaps matches TRBD1 (5 bases). The CDR3 runs 14 residues. Germline CDR1 is SEHNR and CDR2 is FQNEAQ (reference sequence). V was cut by 5 bases and J by 3 bases, with 11 bases left in between. As DNA, the CDR3 is TGTGCCAGCAGCCGGGGGACCTACAATCAGCCCCAGCATTTT. Its protein is CASSRGTYNQPQHF. The full variable domain, its missing parts supplied by reference TRBV7-9 and TRBJ1-5, is DTGVSQNPRHKITKRGQNVTFRCDPISEHNRLYWYRQTLGQGPEFLTYFQNEAQLEKSRLLSDRFSAERPKGSFSTLEIQRTEQGDSAMYLCASSRGTYNQPQHFGDGTRLSIL.

Here the CDR3 reads CASGGEQLNQPQHF. The CDR3 nucleotides read TGTGCCAGCGGGGGGGAGCAGCTTAATCAGCCCCAGCATTTT. The rearrangement links TRBV27 to TRBJ1-5, with D perhaps matching TRBD1 (5 bases). CDR3 length: 14 amino acids. The germline V gene has CDR1 MNHEY and CDR2 SMNVEV (reference sequence). Trimming pared 8 bases from V and 4 bases from J, leaving 15 bases between.

The CDR3 loop is CAISESRSGDHNEQFF. DNA for the CDR3: TGTGCCATCAGTGAGTCGCGGAGCGGGGACCACAATGAGCAGTTCTTC. The chain joins TRBV10-3 to TRBJ2-1, with TRBD2 matching 7 bases. Germline assignment: CDR1 ENHRY and CDR2 SYGVKD. The CDR3 is 16 residues long. V dropped 0 bases and J dropped 5; count of bases not matched to a gene: 7.

The chain joins TRBV7-3 to TRBJ1-1; possible D gene TRBD1, 6 bases. The germline CDR1 and CDR2 sequences are SGHTA and FQGTGA. The V end lost 5 bases, the J end lost 0 bases, and 16 bases lay between the germline ends. This CDR3 contains 16 residues. The DNA for the CDR3 is TGTGCCAGCAGCCCACCCCCGGACAGTTTGAACACTGAAGCTTTCTTT. It encodes CASSPPPDSLNTEAFF.

V gene TRBV4-3 combines with J gene TRBJ1-1, with D possibly matching TRBD1 (5 bases). Trimming stripped 4 bases from V and 4 bases from J, with 13 bases between. The germline V gene encodes CDR1 LGHNA and CDR2 YSLEER. This CDR3 spans 14 amino acids. This chain's CDR3 is CASSRTGEGTEAFF. The CDR3 DNA sequence: TGCGCCAGCAGCCGTACGGGGGAGGGCACTGAAGCTTTCTTT.

The gene calls are TRBV6-1 and TRBJ1-6; tentatively, D is TRBD1 (5 bases). Per the germline V gene, CDR1 is MNHNS and CDR2 is SASEGT. The CDR3 is 14 residues long. V was clipped by 8 bases and J by 10 bases, with 18 bases between them. CDR3 nucleotide sequence: TGTGCCAGCTCTTTGGGGCAGGCGACCTCACCCCTCCACTTT. Its translation is CASSLGQATSPLHF.

This clone was seen once. V gene TRBV6-6 combines with J gene TRBJ1-1; the D gene is possibly TRBD1 (5 bases). Germline-derived CDR1 and CDR2 are MNHNY and SVGAGI (reference sequence). The CDR3 totals 14 residues. V dropped 6 bases and J dropped 0 bases, with 11 bases sitting between them. The CDR3 coding sequence is TGTGCCAGCAGCCAGGGACGCGTGAACACTGAAGCTTTCTTT. Translating it yields CASSQGRVNTEAFF.

The chain combines TRBV10-1 with TRBJ2-7; D uncertain. Trimming left V 6 bases short and J 1 base short, with 16 bases between. CDR1 and CDR2 (germline): WNHNN, SYGVQD (reference sequence). This CDR3 contains 15 residues. CDR3 protein: CASSRTPDPSYEQYF. The CDR3 nucleotides read TGCGCCAGCAGCCGCACCCCGGACCCGTCCTACGAGCAGTACTTC.

This clone turned up a few times. The chain uses TRBV19 and TRBJ1-2, with D unresolved. Germline CDR1 and CDR2: LNHDA and SQIVND (reference sequence). V gave up 5 bases and J gave up 8 bases, with 12 bases separating them. The CDR3 totals 12 residues. CDR3 nucleotide sequence: TGTGCCAGTAGTTCACGAGCGGAGGGCTACACCTTC. Its translation: CASSSRAEGYTF.

This chain connects TRBV6-5 to TRBJ1-4, with a possible D match to TRBD1 (5 bases). Trimming left V 5 bases short and J 8 bases short, with 15 bases between. The CDR3 is 14 residues long. CDR1 is MNHEY and CDR2 is SVGAGI in the germline V gene. CDR3 nucleotides: TGTGCCAGCAGTGTGTCGGGACCCTGGGAAAAACTGTTTTTT. The encoded protein is CASSVSGPWEKLFF.

This clone was detected once. This rearrangement joins TRBV9 to TRBJ2-5; 11 nucleotides agree with TRBD2. Germline-derived CDR1 and CDR2 are SGDLS and YYNGEE. Trimming at V came to 3 bases and at J to 2 bases, leaving 6 bases not matched to a gene. There are 16 residues in the CDR3. The DNA for the CDR3 is TGTGCCAGCAGCGATCGGACTAGCGGGCCACAAGAGACCCAGTACTTC. This encodes CASSDRTSGPQETQYF. Variable domain in full (rest from reference TRBV9 and TRBJ2-5): DSGVTQTPKHLITATGQRVTLRCSPRSGDLSVYWYQQSLDQGLQFLIQYYNGEERAKGNILERFSAQQFPDLHSELNLSSLELGDSALYFCASSDRTSGPQETQYFGPGTRLLVL.

The chain recombines TRBV6-1 with TRBJ2-7; D call uncertain. Trimming pared 3 bases from V and 4 bases from J, leaving 4 bases between. There are 11 residues in the CDR3. Germline assignment: CDR1 MNHNS and CDR2 SASEGT. The CDR3 region is CASSDLYEQYF. The CDR3 DNA reads TGTGCCAGCAGTGATCTATACGAGCAGTACTTC.

The chain employs TRBV28 and TRBJ1-5; no clear D gene. V was trimmed by 5 bases and J by 3 bases, leaving 14 bases between them. The CDR3 covers 15 residues. Germline lookup yields CDR1 MDHEN and CDR2 SYDVKM. CDR3 coding DNA: TGTGCCAGCAGTCGGACCTACGCTCCCAATCAGCCCCAGCATTTT. Protein: CASSRTYAPNQPQHF. Combining the CDR3 with reference TRBV28 and TRBJ1-5 gives the whole variable domain DVKVTQSSRYLVKRTGEKVFLECVQDMDHENMFWYRQDPGLGLRLIYFSYDVKMKEKGDIPEGYSVSREKKERFSLILESASTNQTSMYLCASSRTYAPNQPQHFGDGTRLSIL.

The chain uses TRBV10-3 and TRBJ1-2; D is uncertain. CDR3 length equals 16 residues. The germline V and J ends were trimmed by 0 bases and 4 bases, with 15 bases remaining between them. Germline V CDR1 and CDR2: ENHRY, SYGVKD. CDR3 nucleotides: TGTGCCATCAGTGAGTCGAGAGACGGCTACTCCTATGGCTACACCTTC. Encoded protein: CAISESRDGYSYGYTF.

This chain joins TRBV4-1 and TRBJ2-2; 7 nucleotides line up with TRBD2. The CDR3 has 15 residues. Losses at the gene ends were 4 bases for V and 5 bases for J; bases not matched to a gene: 7. Germline V gene sequence: CDR1 MGHRA, CDR2 YSYEKL. CDR3 DNA: TGCGCCAGCAGCCGGCCGGGACTACTGACCGGGGAGCTGTTTTTT. It is translated as CASSRPGLLTGELFF.

The rearrangement uses TRBV30 and TRBJ1-2, with a weak D call TRBD1 (5 bases). The CDR3 is made up of 16 amino acids. Germline V gives CDR1 GTSNPN, CDR2 SVGIG (reference sequence). Between the trimmed V and J ends, which lost 5 bases and 4 bases, there was a span of 23 bases. Written as DNA, the CDR3 is TGTGCCTGGGAGAGAGGAACCGGAGGGGCCTCCTATGGCTACACCTTC. Encoded protein: CAWERGTGGASYGYTF.

This sequence joins TRBV30 and TRBJ2-7; D not resolved. Germline CDR1 reads GTSNPN; CDR2 reads SVGIG (reference sequence). Trimming pared 1 base from V and 4 bases from J, leaving 5 bases between. The CDR3 is 11 amino acids. Here the CDR3 reads CAWSGQYEQYF. CDR3 bases: TGTGCCTGGAGTGGTCAATACGAGCAGTACTTC.

This clone was detected a few times. The genes are TRBV5-3 and TRBJ2-7, with TRBD1 matching over 8 bases. TRBV5-3 is flagged as an ORF with uncertain function. V shed 0 bases, J shed 0 bases, and the junction held 14 bases outside the gene matches. The CDR3 contains 19 residues. CDR3 coding DNA: TGTGCCAGAAGCTTGGCCACCAGACGGGTAACAGGGGGCTCCTACGAGCAGTACTTC. Translation: CARSLATRRVTGGSYEQYF.

This clone was seen a few times. The genes are TRBV30 and TRBJ1-1, with D possibly TRBD1 on 6 matching bases. Looked up from germline, CDR1 is GTSNPN and CDR2 is SVGIG (reference sequence). CDR3 length equals 14 residues. Trimming removed 5 bases at V and 6 bases at J, with 19 bases between. The CDR3 sequence: CAWAGHTLGAEAFF. The CDR3 nucleotides read TGTGCCTGGGCGGGACACACCTTAGGGGCTGAAGCTTTCTTT.

CDR3 region: CASRGLAKNIQYF. The CDR3 region has the DNA TGTGCCAGCAGGGGCTTAGCCAAAAACATTCAGTACTTC. The chain recombines TRBV2 with TRBJ2-4; D not certain. Trimming pared 6 bases from V and 0 bases from J, leaving 6 bases between. The germline V gene encodes CDR1 SNHLY and CDR2 FYNNEI. CDR3 length: 13 amino acids.

V usage is TRBV20-1 and J usage is TRBJ2-7, with D tentatively TRBD1 (5 bases). Germline-derived CDR1 and CDR2 are DFQATT and SNEGSKA (reference sequence). V gave up 4 bases and J gave up 6 bases, with 10 bases separating them. There are 11 residues in the CDR3. The CDR3 bases are TGCAGTGCTAAACAGGTTTTCGAGCAGTACTTC. It specifies CSAKQVFEQYF.

This sequence joins TRBV25-1 and TRBJ1-3, with D uncertain. CDR3 length: 15 residues. The V gene lost 3 bases and the J gene lost 2 bases, with 11 bases spanning the gap. Germline CDR1 is MGHDK and CDR2 is SYGVNS. CDR3 region: CASSEKRGTGNTIYF. In nucleotides, the CDR3 is TGTGCCAGCAGTGAGAAGCGAGGCACTGGAAACACCATATATTTT.

This clone was observed a few times. The genes are TRBV6-5 and TRBJ1-2; no clear D gene. This CDR3 contains 11 residues. Germline V lookup: CDR1 MNHEY, CDR2 SVGAGI. V lost 8 bases and J 0 bases, leaving 4 bases between the germline ends. As DNA, the CDR3 is TGTGCCAGCGGCCCTAACTATGGCTACACCTTC. Translated, it gives CASGPNYGYTF.